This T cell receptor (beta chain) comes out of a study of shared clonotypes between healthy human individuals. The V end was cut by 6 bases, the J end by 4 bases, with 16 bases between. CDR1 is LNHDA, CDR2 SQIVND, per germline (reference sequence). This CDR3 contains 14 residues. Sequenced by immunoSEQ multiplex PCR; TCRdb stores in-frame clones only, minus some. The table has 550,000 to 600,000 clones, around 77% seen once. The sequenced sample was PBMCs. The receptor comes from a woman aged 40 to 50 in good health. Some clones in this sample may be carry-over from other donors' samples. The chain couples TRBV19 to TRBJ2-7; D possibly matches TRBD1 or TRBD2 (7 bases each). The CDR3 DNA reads TGTGCCAGTAGCCCTACAGGGGAGGGGTACGAGCAGTACTTC. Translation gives CASSPTGEGYEQYF.